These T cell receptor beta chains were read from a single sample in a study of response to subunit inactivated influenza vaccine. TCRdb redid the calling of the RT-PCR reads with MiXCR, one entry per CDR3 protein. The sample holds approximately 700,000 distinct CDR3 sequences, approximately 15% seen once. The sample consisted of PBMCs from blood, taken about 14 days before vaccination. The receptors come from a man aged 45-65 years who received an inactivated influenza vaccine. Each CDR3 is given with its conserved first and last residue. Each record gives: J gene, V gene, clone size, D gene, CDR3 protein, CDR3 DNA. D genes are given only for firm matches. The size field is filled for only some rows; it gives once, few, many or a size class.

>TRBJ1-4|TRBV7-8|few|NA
CASSSRTRLNEKLFF
TGTGCCAGCAGCTCGCGGACAAGGTTGAATGAAAAACTGTTTTTT
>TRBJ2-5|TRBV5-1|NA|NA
CASSYEGAGTQYF
TGCGCCAGCAGCTACGAGGGCGCGGGGACCCAGTACTTC
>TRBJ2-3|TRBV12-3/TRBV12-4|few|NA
CASSLLSAPSTDTQYF
TGTGCCAGCAGTTTGTTATCGGCCCCTAGCACAGATACGCAGTATTTT
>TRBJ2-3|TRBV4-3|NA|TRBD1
CASSQDGTGGTDTQYF
TGCGCCAGCAGCCAAGATGGGACAGGGGGGACAGATACGCAGTATTTT
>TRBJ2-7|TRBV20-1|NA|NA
CSARDPREPTYEQYF
TGCAGTGCTAGAGATCCACGGGAGCCCACCTACGAGCAGTACTTC
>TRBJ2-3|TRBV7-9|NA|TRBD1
CASSMGQVSDTQYF
TGTGCCAGCAGCATGGGACAGGTGTCGGATACGCAGTATTTT
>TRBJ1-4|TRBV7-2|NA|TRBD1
CASSLGRQGSIREKLFF
TGTGCCAGCAGCTTAGGAAGACAGGGGTCCATTAGGGAAAAACTGTTTTTT
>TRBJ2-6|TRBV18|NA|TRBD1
CASSPILAGTAIFSGANVLTF
TGTGCCAGCTCACCCATTCTCGCCGGGACAGCTATCTTCTCTGGGGCCAACGTCCTGACTTTC
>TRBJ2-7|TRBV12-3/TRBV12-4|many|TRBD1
CASSLWGQATSEQYF
TGTGCCAGCAGTTTATGGGGACAGGCTACAAGCGAGCAGTACTTC
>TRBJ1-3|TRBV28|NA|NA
CASRGQKRIGNTIYF
TGTGCCAGCAGAGGACAGAAAAGGATTGGAAACACCATATATTTT
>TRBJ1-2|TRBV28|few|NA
CASSWMYGYTF
TGTGCCAGCAGTTGGATGTATGGCTACACCTTC
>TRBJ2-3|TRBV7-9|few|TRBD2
CASSHRTSASTDTQYF
TGTGCCAGCAGCCACCGGACTAGCGCGAGCACAGATACGCAGTATTTT
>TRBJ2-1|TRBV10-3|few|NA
CAISRGDNEQFF
TGTGCCATCAGTCGCGGGGACAATGAGCAGTTCTTC
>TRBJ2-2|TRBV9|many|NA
CASSVGVNTGELFF
TGTGCCAGCAGCGTAGGGGTGAACACCGGGGAGCTGTTTTTT
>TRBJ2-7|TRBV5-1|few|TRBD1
CASSLADRGYEQYF
TGCGCCAGCAGCTTGGCCGACAGGGGGTACGAGCAGTACTTC
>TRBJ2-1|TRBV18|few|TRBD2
CASSPPGTSSFNEQFF
TGTGCCAGCTCACCCCCCGGGACTAGCTCTTTCAATGAGCAGTTCTTC
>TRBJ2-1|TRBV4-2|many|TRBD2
CASSRGLAGGDYNEQFF
TGTGCCAGCAGCCGGGGACTAGCGGGAGGGGACTACAATGAGCAGTTCTTC
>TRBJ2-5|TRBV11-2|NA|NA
CASSSETRGETQYF
TGTGCCAGCAGCTCAGAGACCAGGGGAGAGACCCAGTACTTC
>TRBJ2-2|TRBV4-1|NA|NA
CASSPSIWTSNTGELFF
TGCGCCAGCAGCCCTTCCATTTGGACCTCAAACACCGGGGAGCTGTTTTTT
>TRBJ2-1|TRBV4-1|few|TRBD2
CASSIRLAGIEQFF
TGCGCCAGCAGCATTAGACTAGCGGGGATTGAGCAGTTCTTC
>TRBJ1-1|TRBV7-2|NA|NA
CASGHGGPTEAFF
TGTGCCAGCGGTCACGGGGGGCCTACTGAAGCTTTCTTT
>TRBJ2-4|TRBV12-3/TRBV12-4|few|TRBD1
CASSPRQGDIQYF
TGTGCCAGCAGCCCACGACAGGGGGACATTCAGTACTTC
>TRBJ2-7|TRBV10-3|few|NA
CASHPGRGSYEQYF
TGTGCCAGCCACCCGGGACGGGGCTCCTACGAGCAGTACTTC
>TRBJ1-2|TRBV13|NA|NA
CASSSGDSPNYGYTF
TGTGCCAGCAGCTCGGGAGACTCTCCTAACTATGGCTACACCTTC
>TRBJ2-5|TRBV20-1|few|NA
CSASPGSGETQYF
TGCAGTGCTAGCCCCGGGTCCGGGGAGACCCAGTACTTC
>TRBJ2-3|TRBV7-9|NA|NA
CASRQTTTDTQYF
TGTGCCAGTAGACAGACCACCACAGATACGCAGTATTTT
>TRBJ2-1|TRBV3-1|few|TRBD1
CASSQIPGQGAGEQFF
TGTGCCAGCAGCCAGATACCGGGACAGGGGGCCGGTGAGCAGTTCTTC
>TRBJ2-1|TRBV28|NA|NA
CASSSHDEQFF
TGTGCCAGCAGTTCCCACGATGAGCAGTTCTTC
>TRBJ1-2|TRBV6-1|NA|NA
CPSSEAGTRSYTF
TGTCCCAGCAGTGAAGCCGGGACAAGGAGCTACACCTTC
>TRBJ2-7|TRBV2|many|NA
CASSGIHLEQYF
TGTGCCAGCAGTGGAATACACCTCGAGCAGTACTTC
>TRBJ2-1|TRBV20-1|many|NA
CSARGGGASYNEQFF
TGCAGTGCTAGAGGCGGGGGCGCCTCATACAATGAGCAGTTCTTC
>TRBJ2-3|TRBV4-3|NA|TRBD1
CASSQDDTGGTDTQYF
TGCGCCAGCAGCCAAGATGATACAGGGGGAACAGATACGCAGTATTTT
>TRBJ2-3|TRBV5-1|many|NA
CASSFRTGSTDTQYF
TGCGCCAGCAGCTTCCGAACAGGGAGCACAGATACGCAGTATTTT
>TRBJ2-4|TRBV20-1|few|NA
CSARSGQNIQYF
TGCAGTGCTAGGAGTGGCCAAAACATTCAGTACTTC
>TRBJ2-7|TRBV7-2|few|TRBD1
CASTLQGAYEQYF
TGTGCCAGCACCCTCCAGGGGGCCTACGAGCAGTACTTC
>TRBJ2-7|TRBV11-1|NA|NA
CASSPSTGRASYEQYF
TGTGCCAGCAGCCCTTCCACAGGGAGGGCCTCTTACGAGCAGTACTTC
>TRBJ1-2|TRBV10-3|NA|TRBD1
CATLTGTGLGGYTF
TGTGCCACCTTAACCGGGACAGGGTTAGGTGGCTACACCTTC
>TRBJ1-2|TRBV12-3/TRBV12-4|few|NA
CASSQALNYGYTF
TGTGCCAGCAGCCAAGCATTGAACTATGGCTACACCTTC
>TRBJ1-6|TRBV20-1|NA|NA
CSARAQPNSPLHF
TGCAGTGCTAGAGCCCAACCGAATTCACCCCTCCACTTT
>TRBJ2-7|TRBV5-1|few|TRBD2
CASSPGTSGLGEQYF
TGCGCCAGCAGCCCGGGGACTAGCGGGTTGGGCGAGCAGTACTTC